One sample yielded the 9 T cell receptor beta chains listed below, sequenced in a study of early T cells in non-severe SARS-CoV-2 infection (dated by TCRdb to the early 2020s). The library was generated by 5' RACE. Sequencing relied on a NextSeq 500. TCRdb passed the public sequencing reads through fastp at Q25 and MiXCR, retaining productive beta sequences. Rows merge per CDR3 protein into single entries with the most common DNA and genes. The sample contains 40,000 to 45,000 distinct CDR3 sequences, about 6.5% of them found a single time. Jointly, the top ten make up around 21% of the sample. The material sequenced was whole blood, taken at baseline. The receptors here all came from an adult who was a healthcare worker with PCR-confirmed SARS-CoV-2 infection or an uninfected control (not recorded which).

This clonotype turned up a few times. The chain recombines TRBV6-2 or TRBV6-3 with TRBJ2-1, with D maybe TRBD1 (5 bases). CDR3 length: 16 amino acids. Trimming removed 2 bases at V and 5 bases at J, with 16 bases between. Germline assignment: CDR1 MNHEY and CDR2 SVGEGT. CDR3 nucleotide sequence: TGTGCCAGCAGTTACCTCAAGGCAGGGTGGCACAATGAGCAGTTCTTC. This codes for CASSYLKAGWHNEQFF.

There are a few counts of this clonotype. The chain's CDR3 is CASSDLQGARISPLHF. The CDR3 bases are TGTGCCAGCAGTGACTTACAGGGGGCGCGCATTTCACCCCTCCACTTT. V usage is TRBV6-4 and J usage is TRBJ1-6, with 9 bases matching TRBD1. V lost 1 base to trimming and J lost 9 bases; unmatched junction nucleotides: 7. The germline gives CDR1 MRHNA, CDR2 SNTAGT. The CDR3 sequence is 16 residues long.

This clonotype was detected only a few times. J is TRBJ2-1 and V is TRBV10-1; no clear D. Germline CDR1 and CDR2: WNHNN and SYGVQD (reference sequence). This CDR3 region has 12 residues. V was clipped by 0 bases and J by 8 bases, with 5 bases between them. CDR3 DNA: TGCGCCAGCAGTGAGTCAGGTTATGAGCAGTTCTTC. It is translated as CASSESGYEQFF.

This clonotype was seen at least ten times. The CDR3, as DNA: TGTGCCAGCAGCAACTGGACAGGCGGGAGCACCCTCCACTTT. Its protein product is CASSNWTGGSTLHF. The genes are TRBV9 and TRBJ1-6; 7 bases align to TRBD1. The CDR3 totals 14 residues. V shed 4 bases and J 14 bases; nucleotides not matched to a gene: 12. Germline CDR1 and CDR2: SGDLS and YYNGEE.

This clonotype occurred a few times. V gene TRBV15 combines with J gene TRBJ2-4; possibly TRBD1 for D (5 bases). This CDR3 comprises 16 residues. The V end lost 1 base, the J end lost 1 base, and 11 bases lay between the germline ends. Germline values: CDR1 LNHNV, CDR2 YYDKDF (reference sequence). CDR3 sequence (DNA): TGTGCCACCAGCAGAGTTTCAGGGTCGGCCAAAAACATTCAGTACTTC. Protein sequence: CATSRVSGSAKNIQYF.

The chain carries TRBV27 and TRBJ1-4; D might be TRBD1 (6 bases). V shed 5 bases and J shed 0 bases, with 16 bases lying between them. Germline V lookup: CDR1 MNHEY, CDR2 SMNVEV (reference sequence). This CDR3 has 17 residues. CDR3 DNA sequence: TGTGCCAGCAGTCCCCAGGACAGTTCAGCAACTAATGAAAAACTGTTTTTT. Its protein product is CASSPQDSSATNEKLFF.

The genes are TRBV7-9 and TRBJ2-7; D is ambiguous. With 7 bases removed from V and 3 bases from J, the gap between germline ends came to 16 bases. Germline V gene lookup returns CDR1 SEHNR and CDR2 FQNEAQ (reference sequence). The CDR3 is 14 residues long. Here the CDR3 reads CASNFDSSNYEQYF. The CDR3 region has the DNA TGTGCCAGCAACTTTGACTCCTCCAACTACGAGCAGTACTTC.

The V call is TRBV20-1, the J call TRBJ2-7; D ambiguous. Germline V gives CDR1 DFQATT, CDR2 SNEGSKA (reference sequence). Trimming shortened V by 1 base and J by 6 bases, and 22 bases separated the two germline ends. The CDR3 is 16 residues long. CDR3 loop: CSARATLTGPTIEQYF. CDR3 bases: TGCAGTGCTAGAGCAACTTTGACCGGCCCTACGATCGAGCAGTACTTC.

This rearrangement joins TRBV20-1 to TRBJ2-7; 12 positions agree with TRBD1. CDR1 and CDR2 (germline): DFQATT, SNEGSKA (reference sequence). The CDR3 has 15 residues. The V gene end was trimmed by 3 bases and the J gene end by 2 bases; junction bases not matched to a gene: 5. The CDR3 protein is CSASRGQGAPYEQYF. The CDR3 coding sequence is TGCAGTGCTAGCCGGGGACAGGGGGCCCCCTACGAGCAGTACTTC.